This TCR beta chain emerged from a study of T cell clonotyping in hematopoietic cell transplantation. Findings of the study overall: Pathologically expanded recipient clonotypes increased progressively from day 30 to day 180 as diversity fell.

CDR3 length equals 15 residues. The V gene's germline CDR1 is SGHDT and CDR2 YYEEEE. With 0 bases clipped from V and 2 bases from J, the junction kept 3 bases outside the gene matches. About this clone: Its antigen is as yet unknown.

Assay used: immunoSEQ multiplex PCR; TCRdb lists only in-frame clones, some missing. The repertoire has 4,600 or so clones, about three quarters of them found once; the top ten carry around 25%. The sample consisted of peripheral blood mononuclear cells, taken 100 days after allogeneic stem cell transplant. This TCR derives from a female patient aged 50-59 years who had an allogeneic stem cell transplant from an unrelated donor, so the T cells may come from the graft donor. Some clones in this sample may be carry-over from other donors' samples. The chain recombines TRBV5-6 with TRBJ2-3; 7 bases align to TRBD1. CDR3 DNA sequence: TGTGCCAGCAGCTTGGCAGGGGGTTTCACAGATACGCAGTATTTT. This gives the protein CASSLAGGFTDTQYF.